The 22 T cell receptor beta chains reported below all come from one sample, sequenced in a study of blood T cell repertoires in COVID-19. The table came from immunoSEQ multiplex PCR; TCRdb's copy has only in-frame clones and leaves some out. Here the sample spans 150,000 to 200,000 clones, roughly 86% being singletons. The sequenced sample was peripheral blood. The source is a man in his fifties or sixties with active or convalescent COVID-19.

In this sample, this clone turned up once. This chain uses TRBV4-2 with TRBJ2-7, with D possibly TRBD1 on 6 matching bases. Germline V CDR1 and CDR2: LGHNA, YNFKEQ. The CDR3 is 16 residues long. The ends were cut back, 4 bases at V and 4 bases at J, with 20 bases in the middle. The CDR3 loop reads CASSRYYVGTTYEQYF. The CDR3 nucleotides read TGTGCCAGCAGCCGCTACTATGTAGGGACAACGTACGAGCAGTACTTC.

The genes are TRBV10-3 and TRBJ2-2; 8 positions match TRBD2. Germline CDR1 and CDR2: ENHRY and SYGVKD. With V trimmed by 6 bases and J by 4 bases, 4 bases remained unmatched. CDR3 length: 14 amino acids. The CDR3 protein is CAIRAGGATGELFF. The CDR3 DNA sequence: TGTGCCATCAGGGCGGGAGGAGCCACCGGGGAGCTGTTTTTT.

The CDR3 DNA sequence: TGTGCCAGCAGCCAAGGTTCGACAGGGGCCTACGAGCAGTACTTC. Translation gives CASSQGSTGAYEQYF. The chain uses TRBV4-2 and TRBJ2-7; TRBD1 matches 8 bases. Germline CDR1 reads LGHNA; CDR2 reads YNFKEQ. Trimming at V came to 1 base and at J to 2 bases, leaving 4 bases not matched to a gene. The CDR3 length is 15 residues.

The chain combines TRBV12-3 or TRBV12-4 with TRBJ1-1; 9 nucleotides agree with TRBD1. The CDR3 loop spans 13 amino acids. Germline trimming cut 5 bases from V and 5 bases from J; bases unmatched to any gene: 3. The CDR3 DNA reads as TGTGCCAGCAGTGACAGGGGGAGAACTGAAGCTTTCTTT. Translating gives CASSDRGRTEAFF.

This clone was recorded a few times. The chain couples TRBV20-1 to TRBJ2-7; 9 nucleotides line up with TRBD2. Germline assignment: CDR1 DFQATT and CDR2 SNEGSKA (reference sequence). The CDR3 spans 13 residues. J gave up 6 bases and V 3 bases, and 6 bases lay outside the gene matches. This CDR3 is CSASQGLAGEQYF. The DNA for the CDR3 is TGCAGTGCTAGTCAGGGACTAGCTGGCGAGCAGTACTTC.

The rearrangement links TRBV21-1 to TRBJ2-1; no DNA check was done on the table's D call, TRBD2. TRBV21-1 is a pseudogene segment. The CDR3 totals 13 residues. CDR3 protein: CASAGRPYNEQFF. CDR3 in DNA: TGTGCCAGCGCCGGGAGACCCTACAATGAGCAGTTCTTC.

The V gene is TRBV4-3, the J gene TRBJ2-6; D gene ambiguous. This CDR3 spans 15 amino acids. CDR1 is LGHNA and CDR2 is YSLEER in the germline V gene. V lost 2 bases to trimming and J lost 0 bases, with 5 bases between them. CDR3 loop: CASSQSRSGANVLTF. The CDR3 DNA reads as TGCGCCAGCAGCCAAAGCCGCTCTGGGGCCAACGTCCTGACTTTC.

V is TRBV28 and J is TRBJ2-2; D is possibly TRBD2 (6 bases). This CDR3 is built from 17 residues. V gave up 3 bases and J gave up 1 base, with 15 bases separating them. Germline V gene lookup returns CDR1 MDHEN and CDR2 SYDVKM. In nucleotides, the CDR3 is TGTGCCAGCAGTTTTGAACCCCGGAGGGAGAACACCGGGGAGCTGTTTTTT. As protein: CASSFEPRRENTGELFF.

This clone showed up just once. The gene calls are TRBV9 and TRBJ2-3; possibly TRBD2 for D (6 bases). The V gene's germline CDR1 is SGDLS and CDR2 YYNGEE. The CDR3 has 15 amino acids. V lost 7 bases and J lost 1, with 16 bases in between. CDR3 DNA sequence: TGTGCCAGCGGGGGAAGCGGGCGACGCACAGATACGCAGTATTTT. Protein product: CASGGSGRRTDTQYF.

The CDR3 protein is CASSQDRGRGQPQHF. The CDR3 coding sequence is TGCGCCAGCAGCCAAGATAGGGGGCGAGGTCAGCCCCAGCATTTT. V and J are TRBV4-1 and TRBJ1-5; 7 bases are shared with TRBD1. From germline, CDR1 is MGHRA and CDR2 YSYEKL. The CDR3 is 15 amino acids. Losses at the gene ends were 0 bases for V and 6 bases for J; bases not matched to a gene: 5.

CDR3: CASSSDRALYGYTF. Here the CDR3 DNA reads TGTGCCAGCAGCTCGGACAGGGCCCTCTATGGCTACACCTTC. The chain uses TRBV5-4 and TRBJ1-2; 8 nucleotides agree with TRBD1. V lost 3 bases to trimming and J lost 4 bases; unmatched junction nucleotides: 5. Germline V lookup: CDR1 SGHNT, CDR2 YYREEE (reference sequence). The CDR3 totals 14 residues.

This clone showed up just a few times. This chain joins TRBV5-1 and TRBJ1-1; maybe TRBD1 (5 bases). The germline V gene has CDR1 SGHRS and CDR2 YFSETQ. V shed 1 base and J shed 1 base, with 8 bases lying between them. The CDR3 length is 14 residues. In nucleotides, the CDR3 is TGCGCCAGCAGCTTGTGGGGCACGAACACTGAAGCTTTCTTT. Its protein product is CASSLWGTNTEAFF.

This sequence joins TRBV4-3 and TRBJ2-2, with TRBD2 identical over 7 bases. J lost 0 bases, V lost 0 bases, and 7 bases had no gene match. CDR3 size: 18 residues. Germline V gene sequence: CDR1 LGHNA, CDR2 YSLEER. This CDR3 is CASSQDRLADTNTGELFF. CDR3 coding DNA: TGCGCCAGCAGCCAAGATCGCCTAGCGGACACGAACACCGGGGAGCTGTTTTTT.

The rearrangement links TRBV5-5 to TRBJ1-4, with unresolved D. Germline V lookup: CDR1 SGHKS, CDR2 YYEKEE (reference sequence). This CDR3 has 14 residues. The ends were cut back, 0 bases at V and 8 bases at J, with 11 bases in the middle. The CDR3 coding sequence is TGTGCCAGCAGCTTGGGCGGCGTCGGAGAAAAACTGTTTTTT. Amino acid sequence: CASSLGGVGEKLFF.

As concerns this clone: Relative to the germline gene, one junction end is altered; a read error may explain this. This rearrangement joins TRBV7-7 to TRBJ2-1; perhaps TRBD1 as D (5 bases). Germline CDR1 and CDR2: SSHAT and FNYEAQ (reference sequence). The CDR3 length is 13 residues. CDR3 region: CASSLGHYNEQFF. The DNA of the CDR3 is TGTGCTAGCAGCTTAGGACACTACAATGAGCAGTTCTTC. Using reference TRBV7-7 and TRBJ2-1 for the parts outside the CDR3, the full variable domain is GAGVSQSPRYKVTKRGQDVTLRCDPISSHATLYWYQQALGQGPEFLTYFNYEAQPDKSGLPSDRFSAERPEGSISTLTIQRTEQRDSAMYRCASSLGHYNEQFFGPGTRLTVL.

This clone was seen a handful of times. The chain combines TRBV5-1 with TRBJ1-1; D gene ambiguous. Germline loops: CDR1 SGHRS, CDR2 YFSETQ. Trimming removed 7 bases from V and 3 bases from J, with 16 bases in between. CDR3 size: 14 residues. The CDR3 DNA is TGCGCCAGCCGCGCGTCCGGCGGGGACACTGAAGCTTTCTTT. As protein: CASRASGGDTEAFF.

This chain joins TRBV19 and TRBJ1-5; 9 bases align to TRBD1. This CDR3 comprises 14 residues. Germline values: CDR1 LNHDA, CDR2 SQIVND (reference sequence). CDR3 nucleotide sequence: TGTGGGTCGGAAAGACAGGGGGGAAATCAGCCCCAGCATTTT. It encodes CGSERQGGNQPQHF. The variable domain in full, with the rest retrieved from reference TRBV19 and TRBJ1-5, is DGGITQSPKYLFRKEGQNVTLSCEQNLNHDAMYWYRQDPGQGLRLIYYSQIVNDFQKGDIAEGYSVSREKKESFPLTVTSAQKNPTAFYLCGSERQGGNQPQHFGDGTRLSIL.

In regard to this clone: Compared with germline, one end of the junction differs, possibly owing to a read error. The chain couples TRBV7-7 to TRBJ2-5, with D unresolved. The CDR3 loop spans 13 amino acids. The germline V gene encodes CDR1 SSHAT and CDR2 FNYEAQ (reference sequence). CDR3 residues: CASSLVARETQYF. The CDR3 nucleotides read TGTGCTAGCAGCTTAGTTGCCCGGGAGACCCAGTACTTC.

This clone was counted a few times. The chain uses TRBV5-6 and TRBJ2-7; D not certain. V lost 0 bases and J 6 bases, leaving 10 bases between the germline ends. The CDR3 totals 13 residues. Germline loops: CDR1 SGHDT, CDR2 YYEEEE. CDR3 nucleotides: TGTGCCAGCAGCTTGGTTTTTTCCGTCGAGCAGTACTTC. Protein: CASSLVFSVEQYF.

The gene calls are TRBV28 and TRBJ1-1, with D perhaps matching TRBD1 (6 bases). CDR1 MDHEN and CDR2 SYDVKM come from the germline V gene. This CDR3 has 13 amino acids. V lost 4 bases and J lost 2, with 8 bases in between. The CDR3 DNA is TGTGCCAGCAGTTGGGGGGGCAACACTGAAGCTTTCTTT. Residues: CASSWGGNTEAFF.

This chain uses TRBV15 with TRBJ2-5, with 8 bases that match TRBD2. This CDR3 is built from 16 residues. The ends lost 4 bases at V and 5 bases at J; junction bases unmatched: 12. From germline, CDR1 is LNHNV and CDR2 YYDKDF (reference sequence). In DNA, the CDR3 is TGTGCCACCAGCACATTCGGGGGGGTGGGTCTGGAGACCCAGTACTTC. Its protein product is CATSTFGGVGLETQYF.

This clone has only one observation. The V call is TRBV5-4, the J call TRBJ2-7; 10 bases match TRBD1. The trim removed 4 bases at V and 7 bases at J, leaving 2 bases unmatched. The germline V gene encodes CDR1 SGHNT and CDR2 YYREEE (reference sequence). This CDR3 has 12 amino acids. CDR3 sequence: CASSQDRGEQYF. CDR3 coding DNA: TGTGCCAGCAGCCAGGACAGGGGGGAGCAGTACTTC. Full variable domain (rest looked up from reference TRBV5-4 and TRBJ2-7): ETGVTQSPTHLIKTRGQQVTLRCSSQSGHNTVSWYQQALGQGPQFIFQYYREEENGRGNFPPRFSGLQFPNYSSELNVNALELDDSALYLCASSQDRGEQYFGPGTRLTVT.